A single sample is the source of the 5 T cell receptor beta chains below, sequenced in a study of blood T cell repertoires in COVID-19. Sequencing was performed with immunoSEQ multiplex PCR; in TCRdb, only in-frame clones are kept and a portion is missing. The repertoire consists of 200,000 to 300,000 clones, with roughly 88% occurring once and the leading ten covering about 0.74%. The sample comprised peripheral blood. The receptors here all came from a woman under 40 with acute or convalescent COVID-19.

The rearrangement joins TRBV9 to TRBJ2-2; 7 bases match TRBD1. Germline loops: CDR1 SGDLS, CDR2 YYNGEE. V trimming: 2 bases; J trimming: 5 bases; junction bases outside the gene matches: 3. The CDR3 is made up of 14 amino acids. The CDR3 is CASSVTGRTGELFF. In DNA, the CDR3 is TGTGCCAGCAGCGTGACAGGGAGAACCGGGGAGCTGTTTTTT.

J is TRBJ1-5 and V is TRBV19; D unresolved. V lost 0 bases and J lost 0, with 21 bases in between. The CDR3 is 20 residues long. Germline V lookup: CDR1 LNHDA, CDR2 SQIVND (reference sequence). The CDR3 DNA follows: TGTGCCAGTAGTATAGATCGGGTTGGTGTTAAAGACTATAGCAATCAGCCCCAGCATTTT. Translated, it gives CASSIDRVGVKDYSNQPQHF.

A word on this clone: The junction does not match germline at one end; this may be a read error. This chain joins TRBV7-7 and TRBJ2-3; 9 bases agree with TRBD1. Germline CDR1 reads SSHAT; CDR2 reads FNYEAQ (reference sequence). The CDR3 totals 15 residues. CDR3 nucleotides: TGTGCTAGCAGCCTTGACAGGGGGAGCACAGATACGCAGTATTTT. This codes for CASSLDRGSTDTQYF.

J is TRBJ2-1 and V is TRBV24-1; 8 bases match TRBD1. V gave up 4 bases and J gave up 12 bases; unmatched junction bases: 13. This CDR3 spans 15 amino acids. Germline assignment: CDR1 KGHDR and CDR2 SFDVKD. Here the CDR3 reads CATSDNTAQGAGQFF. The CDR3 DNA is TGTGCCACCAGTGACAACACAGCGCAGGGGGCTGGGCAGTTCTTC.

The chain combines TRBV19 with TRBJ2-7; D may be TRBD2 (6 bases). The CDR3 is 14 amino acids. V was clipped by 6 bases and J by 6 bases, with 18 bases between them. Germline V lookup: CDR1 LNHDA, CDR2 SQIVND (reference sequence). CDR3 protein: CASRAEAGQGEQYF. The CDR3, as DNA: TGTGCCAGTAGGGCGGAGGCGGGGCAGGGCGAGCAGTACTTC.